The sequence of this TCR beta chain was determined in a study of CD8+ T cells in alopecia areata. Study in general: Patients received oral tofacitinib, 5 to 10 mg twice daily, for moderate-to-severe alopecia areata. Whole-study findings and limits: Sequence data from scalp samples additionally include resident alphabeta T cells of normal skin.

The CDR3 contains 13 residues. Germline V CDR1 and CDR2: ENHRY, SYGVKD. The germline V and J ends were trimmed by 4 bases and 0 bases, with 6 bases remaining between them. The investigators collected lesional scalp punch biopsies and peripheral blood from alopecia areata patients. The authors sorted CD4+ and CD8+ T cells from PBMCs. As to this clone: What it binds is unknown.

Extracted RNA was reverse transcribed, and the resulting cDNA served as sequencing template. The data were produced by immunoSEQ multiplex PCR, yet TCRdb's version contains in-frame clones alone and is incomplete. The sample records approximately 140,000 clones, roughly 44% being singletons. This receptor was obtained from a human donor with alopecia areata. The V and J genes are TRBV10-3 and TRBJ1-1; no clear D. The source material was CD4+ T cells sorted from blood. CDR3 sequence: CAISVVMNTEAFF. The CDR3 coding sequence is TGTGCCATCAGTGTGGTGATGAACACTGAAGCTTTCTTT.